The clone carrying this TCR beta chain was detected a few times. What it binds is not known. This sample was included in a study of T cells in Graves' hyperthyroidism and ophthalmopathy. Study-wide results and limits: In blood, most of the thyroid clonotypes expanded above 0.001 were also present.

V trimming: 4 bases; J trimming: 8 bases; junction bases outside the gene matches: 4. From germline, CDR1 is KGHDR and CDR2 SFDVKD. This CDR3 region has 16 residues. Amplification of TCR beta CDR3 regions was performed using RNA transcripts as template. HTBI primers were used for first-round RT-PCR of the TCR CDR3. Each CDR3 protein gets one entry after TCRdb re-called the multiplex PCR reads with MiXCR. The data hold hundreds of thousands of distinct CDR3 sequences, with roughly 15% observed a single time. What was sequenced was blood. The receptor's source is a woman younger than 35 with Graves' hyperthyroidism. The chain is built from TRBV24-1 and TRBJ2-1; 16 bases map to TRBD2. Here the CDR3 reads CATSDRGLAGGHEQFF. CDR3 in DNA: TGTGCCACCAGTGACCGGGGACTAGCGGGAGGGCATGAGCAGTTCTTC.